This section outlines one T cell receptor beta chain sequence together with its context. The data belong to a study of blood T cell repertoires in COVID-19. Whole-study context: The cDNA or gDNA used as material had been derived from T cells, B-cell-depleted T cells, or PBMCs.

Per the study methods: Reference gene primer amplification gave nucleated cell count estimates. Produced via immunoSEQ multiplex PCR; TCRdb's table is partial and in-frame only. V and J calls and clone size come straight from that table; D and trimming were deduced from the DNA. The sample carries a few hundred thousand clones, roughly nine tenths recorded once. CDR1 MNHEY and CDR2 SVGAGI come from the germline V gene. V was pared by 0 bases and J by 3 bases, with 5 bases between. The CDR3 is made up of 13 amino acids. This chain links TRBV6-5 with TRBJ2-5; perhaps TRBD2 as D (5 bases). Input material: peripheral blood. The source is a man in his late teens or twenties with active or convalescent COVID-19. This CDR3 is CASSYSREETQYF. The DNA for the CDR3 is TGTGCCAGCAGTTACTCGAGGGAAGAGACCCAGTACTTC.